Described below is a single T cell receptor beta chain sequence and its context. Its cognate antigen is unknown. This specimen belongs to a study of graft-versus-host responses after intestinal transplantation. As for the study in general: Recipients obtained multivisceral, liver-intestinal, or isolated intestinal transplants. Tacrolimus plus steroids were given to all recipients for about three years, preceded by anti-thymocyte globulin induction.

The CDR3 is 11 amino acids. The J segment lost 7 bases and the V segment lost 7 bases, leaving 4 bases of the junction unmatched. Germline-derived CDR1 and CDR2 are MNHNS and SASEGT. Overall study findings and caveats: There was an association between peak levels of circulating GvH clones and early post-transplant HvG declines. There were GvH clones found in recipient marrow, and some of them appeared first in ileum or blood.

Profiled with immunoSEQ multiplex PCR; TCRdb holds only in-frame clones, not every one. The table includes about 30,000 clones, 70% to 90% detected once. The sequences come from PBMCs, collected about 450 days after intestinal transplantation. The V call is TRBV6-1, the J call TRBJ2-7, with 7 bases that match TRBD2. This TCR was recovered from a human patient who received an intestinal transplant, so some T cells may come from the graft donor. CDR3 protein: CASIAGDEQYF. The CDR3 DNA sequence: TGTGCCAGCATTGCGGGAGATGAGCAGTACTTC.